This T cell receptor (beta chain) was sequenced during a study of T cells expressing NK-cell markers (dated by TCRdb to 2020 to 2022). For the wider study: Three sorted T-cell subsets (CD3+CD56+NKG2C+, CD3+CD56+NKG2C- and CD3+CD56-NKG2C+) from fewer than 10 donors had their TCR beta-chain repertoires profiled. Libraries were sequenced as 2 x 150 bp reads on Illumina HiSeq 2000/2500, MiSeq or NextSeq. Seven of the eight sequenced donors were HCMV-seropositive and one was HCMV-seronegative. Randomly selected healthy volunteers, three men and five women, were used as the eight sequenced donors.

Comment on this clonotype: Its antigen is unknown.

Measured from the cysteine to the phenylalanine, the CDR3 is 15 residues long. Only the protein is available. The germline V gene (reference sequence) yields LNHNV for CDR1 and YYDKDF for CDR2. HCMV-specific IgG was detected in serum with a commercial ELISA kit to determine HCMV serostatus. Peripheral blood mononuclear cells were isolated from blood by Ficoll density gradient centrifugation. What the study reported, not specific to this receptor: For six donors, the dominant CD3+CD56+NKG2C+ clonotypes were among the top 10 CD8+ clonotypes and accounted for roughly 1.0-8% of CD8+ T cells. Whether the expanded NKG2C-expressing T cell clones were specific for HCMV antigens remained unclear. Those dominant clonotypes were again the most abundant among CD3+CD56-NKG2C+ cells in a handful of donors, at about 25-60.1%.

Sequencing took place on an Illumina HiSeq 2000. 5'RACE template switching, by which a universal primer site and unique molecular identifiers were added, was used to make TCR beta cDNA libraries. cDNA synthesis was primed from the TCR beta constant segment and was followed by two successive PCR amplification steps. On the study's bioinformatics: Reads were demultiplexed and grouped by UMI with MIGEC, and clonotypes were assembled and quantified with MiTCR. Only TCR cDNA sequences supported by at least two reads were kept to exclude erroneous sequences. The tcR package was used for downstream repertoire analysis, with clonotypes matched between fractions based on CDR3 nucleotide sequence plus V segment. VDJmatch was used to annotate antigen specificity against VDJdb, with one amino acid substitution in CDR3 permitted. The reads were reprocessed in TCRdb, with one entry per CDR3 protein sequence and no accompanying DNA. TCRdb assigned the V and J calls; the authors' analysis was not used. The sample table includes 500,000 to 600,000 distinct CDR3 sequences. The ten largest clonotypes hold 3.5% to 4.5% of the sample.

The sequenced material came from blood T cells: a sorted CD56 or NKG2C T cell subset, CD4+ or CD8+ T cells, or bulk PBMC T cells (not recorded which). The rearrangement joined TRBV15 to TRBJ2-5; with no DNA, the TCRdb D assignment of TRBD2 cannot be verified. This clonotype was sampled from a man younger than 30 in good health. Donor details come from another sample of the same person, matched by shared clones. CDR3 region: CATSLGLAGEETQYF.